The 30 T cell receptor beta chains below all came from one sample that was sequenced in a study of shared clonotypes between healthy human individuals. The method was immunoSEQ multiplex PCR; TCRdb's version includes in-frame clones alone and lacks a portion of them. The sample has some 2,000,000 clones; around 95% are singletons. The sequenced sample consisted of naive CD4+ T cells sorted from blood. Subset denoted: CD45RA+ positively selected. The receptors stem from a man between 18 and 35 years old in good health.

The chain uses TRBV7-9 and TRBJ1-6; a possible D gene is TRBD1 (5 bases). CDR3 length: 16 residues. The germline V and J ends were trimmed by 5 bases and 7 bases, with 18 bases remaining between them. Germline V gene data show CDR1 as SEHNR and CDR2 as FQNEAQ (reference sequence). CDR3 sequence reads: CASSLSLGQGNSPLHF. CDR3 coding DNA: TGTGCCAGCAGCCTTAGCCTCGGGCAGGGCAATTCACCCCTCCACTTT.

The DNA for the CDR3 is TGTGCCAGCACAGCTTTGGCGGGACCGACCTACAATGAGCAGTTCTTC. Its translation: CASTALAGPTYNEQFF. V is TRBV7-2 and J is TRBJ2-1; D possibly corresponds to TRBD2 (6 bases). The V and J ends lost 7 bases and 2 bases respectively, with 18 bases between them. The length of the CDR3 is 16 residues. The germline gives CDR1 SGHTA, CDR2 FQGNSA.

The chain uses TRBV4-2 and TRBJ1-6; the match to TRBD1 covers 9 bases. The V segment lost 3 bases and the J segment 11 bases; nucleotides outside the gene matches: 17. This CDR3 is built from 18 residues. CDR1 is LGHNA and CDR2 is YNFKEQ in the germline V gene. CDR3 in amino acids: CASSHLTSTGTGNPPLHF. The CDR3 bases are TGTGCCAGCAGCCACCTAACATCAACCGGGACAGGGAATCCACCCCTCCACTTT.

A note on this clone: Other nucleotide sequences from this sample produce the same CDR3. The chain joins TRBV11-2 to TRBJ2-7; no firm D call. The V end lost 1 base, the J end lost 7 bases, and 14 bases lay between the germline ends. This CDR3 has 14 amino acids. Germline V gene sequence: CDR1 SGHAT, CDR2 FQNNGV. This CDR3 is CASSLGGRVGEQYF. In nucleotides, the CDR3 is TGTGCCAGCAGCTTAGGGGGTCGGGTAGGGGAGCAGTACTTC.

The chain joins TRBV10-1 to TRBJ2-1; perhaps TRBD2 as D (6 bases). Trimming stripped 3 bases from V and 9 bases from J, with 9 bases between. This CDR3 comprises 12 residues. Germline V lookup: CDR1 WNHNN, CDR2 SYGVQD (reference sequence). The chain's CDR3 is CASSDLTSEQFF. The CDR3 DNA is TGCGCCAGCAGTGACTTGACTAGTGAGCAGTTCTTC.

This clone was found once. The gene calls are TRBV19 and TRBJ1-2; 9 nucleotides agree with TRBD1. V lost 7 bases to trimming and J lost 3 bases; unmatched junction nucleotides: 3. The germline gives CDR1 LNHDA, CDR2 SQIVND (reference sequence). The CDR3 extends over 13 amino acids. In nucleotides, the CDR3 is TGTGCCAGTACTAGGGACAGGGACTATGGCTACACCTTC. As protein: CASTRDRDYGYTF. Together with reference TRBV19 and TRBJ1-2, the CDR3 gives the full variable domain: DGGITQSPKYLFRKEGQNVTLSCEQNLNHDAMYWYRQDPGQGLRLIYYSQIVNDFQKGDIAEGYSVSREKKESFPLTVTSAQKNPTAFYLCASTRDRDYGYTFGSGTRLTVV.

This chain joins TRBV6-1 and TRBJ1-5; no clear D. The V end was cut by 2 bases, the J end by 9 bases, with 14 bases between. The CDR3 extends over 14 amino acids. Germline assignment: CDR1 MNHNS and CDR2 SASEGT. Written as DNA, the CDR3 is TGTGCCAGCAGTGAACTAGGGTTCCTAATGCCCCAGCATTTT. It is translated as CASSELGFLMPQHF.

In DNA form, the CDR3 reads TGTGCCAGCAGCGAACAGGGGGCCGGGGAGCTGTTTTTT. Its protein is CASSEQGAGELFF. V and J are TRBV2 and TRBJ2-2; 8 bases line up with TRBD1. Germline V gene lookup returns CDR1 SNHLY and CDR2 FYNNEI. V lost 6 bases to trimming and J lost 6 bases; unmatched junction nucleotides: 3. This CDR3 region has 13 residues.

To note about this clone: The same CDR3 is also encoded by other DNA sequences in this sample. The V gene is TRBV19, the J gene TRBJ1-2; no definite D call. This CDR3 region has 12 residues. Germline V CDR1 and CDR2: LNHDA, SQIVND (reference sequence). Trimming took off 9 bases at V and 4 bases at J, with 12 bases between the two ends. CDR3 nucleotides: TGTGCCAGCTGGGATCGCGGCTATGGCTACACCTTC. It translates to CASWDRGYGYTF.

The rearrangement links TRBV15 to TRBJ1-1; D possibly corresponds to TRBD1 (6 bases). Trimming took 1 base from V and 2 from J, leaving 11 bases between them. This CDR3 is built from 15 residues. Per the germline V gene, CDR1 is LNHNV and CDR2 is YYDKDF (reference sequence). The CDR3 sequence is CATSRGGASNTEAFF. As DNA, the CDR3 is TGTGCCACCAGCAGAGGGGGGGCCAGTAACACTGAAGCTTTCTTT.

The rearrangement uses TRBV5-4 and TRBJ2-5; 7 nucleotides line up with TRBD2. The CDR3 is made up of 15 amino acids. Germline V gene lookup returns CDR1 SGHNT and CDR2 YYREEE (reference sequence). After removal of 4 bases from V and 5 bases from J, the junction contained 11 bases not matched to a gene. The CDR3 region has the DNA TGTGCCAGCAGCGGGGGGGGTTCTAGCCGGGAGACCCAGTACTTC. Translated: CASSGGGSSRETQYF.

This chain uses TRBV6-6 with TRBJ2-5, with TRBD2 as a possible D gene (7 bases). The CDR3 is 13 residues long. The germline V gene encodes CDR1 MNHNY and CDR2 SVGAGI (reference sequence). The V end lost 2 bases, the J end lost 5 bases, and 9 bases lay between the germline ends. The chain's CDR3 is CASSYRGAETQYF. As DNA, the CDR3 is TGTGCCAGCAGTTACCGGGGGGCGGAGACCCAGTACTTC.

J is TRBJ2-7 and V is TRBV19; TRBD2 matches 11 bases. CDR3 size: 16 residues. The V and J ends lost 5 bases and 2 bases, in that order; junction bases with no gene match: 8. CDR1 and CDR2 from the germline V gene are LNHDA and SQIVND (reference sequence). The CDR3 spells CASSSSGLADPYEQYF. The CDR3 nucleotides read TGTGCCAGTAGTTCCTCGGGACTAGCGGATCCCTACGAGCAGTACTTC.

This sequence joins TRBV2 and TRBJ1-1; D gene uncertain. V was shortened by 8 bases and J by 1 base, with 14 bases between the two germline ends. Germline V gene data show CDR1 as SNHLY and CDR2 as FYNNEI. The CDR3 spans 14 residues. This CDR3 is CASVEVPRNTEAFF. CDR3 DNA sequence: TGTGCCAGCGTGGAAGTTCCCCGGAACACTGAAGCTTTCTTT.

The V call is TRBV10-3, the J call TRBJ2-2; 8 bases line up with TRBD2. The CDR3 totals 15 residues. Germline V gene sequence: CDR1 ENHRY, CDR2 SYGVKD. Trimming took 2 bases from V and 5 from J; bases not matched to a gene: 4. The CDR3 loop is CAISEREGETGELFF. DNA for the CDR3: TGTGCCATCAGTGAGCGGGAGGGAGAAACCGGGGAGCTGTTTTTT.

This clone was found once. The chain employs TRBV2 and TRBJ2-7; D is ambiguous. CDR1 is SNHLY and CDR2 is FYNNEI in the germline V gene. Deletions cut 4 bases from V and 6 bases from J, with 7 bases between. This CDR3 contains 11 residues. CDR3 loop: CASSAGSEQYF. DNA of the CDR3: TGTGCCAGCAGTGCAGGCAGCGAGCAGTACTTC.

The chain is built from TRBV5-6 and TRBJ1-6, with 7 nucleotides matching TRBD1. This CDR3 comprises 15 residues. Germline assignment: CDR1 SGHDT and CDR2 YYEEEE. V trimming: 3 bases; J trimming: 5 bases; junction bases outside the gene matches: 5. The DNA of the CDR3 is TGTGCCAGCAGCTCGCTAGGACAGGATAATTCACCCCTCCACTTT. It translates to CASSSLGQDNSPLHF.

V gene TRBV5-5 combines with J gene TRBJ2-7; 7 nucleotides match TRBD2. CDR3 length equals 15 residues. CDR1 and CDR2 (germline): SGHKS, YYEKEE (reference sequence). J lost 3 bases, V lost 4 bases, and 10 bases had no gene match. CDR3 in amino acids: CASSPPPGRRYEQYF. For the CDR3, the DNA is TGTGCCAGCAGCCCCCCTCCCGGGAGGCGCTACGAGCAGTACTTC. The full variable domain, its missing parts supplied by reference TRBV5-5 and TRBJ2-7, is DAGVTQSPTHLIKTRGQQVTLRCSPISGHKSVSWYQQVLGQGPQFIFQYYEKEERGRGNFPDRFSARQFPNYSSELNVNALLLGDSALYLCASSPPPGRRYEQYFGPGTRLTVT.

Comments on this clone: Distinct nucleotide sequences in the sample also encode this CDR3. The rearrangement uses TRBV6-5 and TRBJ2-7, with TRBD1 identical over 12 bases. The junction had 2 bases not matched to a gene; V was cut back by 2 bases and J by 3 bases. CDR3 length: 15 amino acids. Looked up from germline, CDR1 is MNHEY and CDR2 is SVGAGI. CDR3 protein: CASSYRDRGLYEQYF. The CDR3 bases are TGTGCCAGCAGTTACAGGGACAGGGGGCTCTACGAGCAGTACTTC.

The chain is built from TRBV4-2 and TRBJ1-4, with D possibly being TRBD1 (6 bases). This CDR3 comprises 18 residues. Germline V gene sequence: CDR1 LGHNA, CDR2 YNFKEQ. The V and J ends lost 0 bases and 3 bases respectively, with 17 bases between them. The CDR3 is CASSQDQDSVGANEKLFF. For the CDR3, the DNA is TGTGCCAGCAGCCAAGACCAGGACAGTGTAGGGGCTAATGAAAAACTGTTTTTT.

The rearrangement joins TRBV6-5 to TRBJ2-7, with 9 nucleotides matching TRBD1. Germline-derived CDR1 and CDR2 are MNHEY and SVGAGI. This CDR3 spans 14 amino acids. The ends lost 4 bases at V and 0 bases at J; junction bases unmatched: 1. The CDR3: CASSWTGDSYEQYF. Here the CDR3 DNA reads TGTGCCAGCAGTTGGACAGGGGACTCCTACGAGCAGTACTTC.

This clone is a singleton in its sample. This chain links TRBV27 with TRBJ2-2; 14 bases match TRBD2. Germline CDR1 and CDR2: MNHEY and SMNVEV (reference sequence). The CDR3 runs to 18 residues. The V and J ends lost 5 bases and 6 bases, in that order; junction bases with no gene match: 11. The CDR3 spells CASSPGLAGGGGAGELFF. DNA of the CDR3: TGTGCCAGCAGTCCCGGACTAGCGGGAGGAGGCGGCGCCGGGGAGCTGTTTTTT.

The V and J genes are TRBV19 and TRBJ2-7; D is unresolved. Germline CDR1 reads LNHDA; CDR2 reads SQIVND (reference sequence). This CDR3 region has 14 residues. V was pared by 1 base and J by 2 bases, with 9 bases between. The CDR3 loop is CASSIVAGTYEQYF. Written as DNA, the CDR3 is TGTGCCAGTAGTATAGTCGCCGGAACCTACGAGCAGTACTTC.

V usage is TRBV9 and J usage is TRBJ2-7; TRBD2 agrees at 10 bases. This CDR3 comprises 15 residues. Germline V CDR1 and CDR2: SGDLS, YYNGEE. V lost 0 bases, J lost 5 bases, and 5 bases stayed unmatched. For the CDR3, the DNA is TGTGCCAGCAGCGTAGATCTAGCGGGGGCCAACGAGCAGTACTTC. Translating gives CASSVDLAGANEQYF.

In nucleotides, the CDR3 is TGCAGCGTTAGACGGATACTTATGAACACTGAAGCTTTCTTT. Its translation: CSVRRILMNTEAFF. This chain connects TRBV29-1 to TRBJ1-1; D ambiguous. CDR3 length: 14 residues. Germline V gene sequence: CDR1 SQVTM, CDR2 ANQGSEA. Between the trimmed V and J ends, which lost 5 bases and 0 bases, there was a span of 13 bases.

V and J are TRBV30 and TRBJ1-5; perhaps TRBD1 as D (5 bases). This CDR3 is 13 amino acids long. V dropped 4 bases and J dropped 8 bases, with 15 bases sitting between them. CDR1 and CDR2 from the germline V gene are GTSNPN and SVGIG (reference sequence). The CDR3 spells CAWTGAIGEPQHF. CDR3 nucleotides: TGTGCCTGGACCGGGGCCATCGGGGAGCCCCAGCATTTT.

J is TRBJ2-5 and V is TRBV6-5, with D perhaps TRBD2 (6 bases). Germline V gene data show CDR1 as MNHEY and CDR2 as SVGAGI. The CDR3 extends over 15 amino acids. V was trimmed by 0 bases and J by 0 bases, leaving 8 bases between them. The CDR3 DNA is TGTGCCAGCAGTTACTCTTGGACTAACCAAGAGACCCAGTACTTC. Translation gives CASSYSWTNQETQYF.

The chain is built from TRBV27 and TRBJ1-2; D uncertain. The CDR3 consists of 17 residues. The germline CDR1 and CDR2 sequences are MNHEY and SMNVEV (reference sequence). The V gene lost 2 bases and the J gene lost 4 bases, with 20 bases spanning the gap. The CDR3 protein is CASSLRPRRGVGYGYTF. DNA of the CDR3: TGTGCCAGCAGTTTAAGGCCCCGACGAGGTGTGGGCTATGGCTACACCTTC.

The J gene is TRBJ2-1, the V gene TRBV4-1; TRBD2 aligns across 9 bases. V lost 1 base and J lost 5; bases outside the gene matches: 9. This CDR3 is built from 17 residues. Germline values: CDR1 MGHRA, CDR2 YSYEKL. The CDR3 DNA sequence: TGCGCCAGCAGCCAAGGTGTGGCGGGAGGGGTAGACAATGAGCAGTTCTTC. As protein: CASSQGVAGGVDNEQFF.

The CDR3 region is CASSFGDRDNNSPLHF. The CDR3, as DNA: TGTGCCAGCAGCTTCGGGGACAGGGATAATAATTCACCCCTCCACTTT. J is TRBJ1-6 and V is TRBV5-6; 9 positions agree with TRBD1. V shed 2 bases and J 5 bases; nucleotides not matched to a gene: 5. Germline CDR1 SGHDT, CDR2 YYEEEE. CDR3 size: 16 residues.